This T cell receptor (beta chain) emerged from a study of cytotoxic CD8 clonotypes in ibrutinib-treated CLL. On the study more broadly: Specimens for response were gathered following a median 12 months of therapy, spanning 6 to 36.

The germline V gene has CDR1 SGHTA and CDR2 FQGNSA. The CDR3 sequence is 14 residues long. Between the trimmed V and J ends, which lost 1 base and 0 bases, there was a span of 6 bases. TCRdb keeps only in-frame clones here, not all; method: immunoSEQ multiplex PCR. The sample holds a few hundred thousand clones, 70% seen once. Notes on this clone: Its target is not known.

Study findings and constraints: Stable or contracted on treatment, public clonotypes were also uncommon. Sampling times differed between sustained-remission and progressing patients.

V usage is TRBV7-2 and J usage is TRBJ1-1; D remains ambiguous. This receptor was taken from a human donor with chronic lymphocytic leukemia. The specimen was PBMCs, collected after 24 months of ibrutinib treatment. The CDR3 coding sequence is TGTGCCAGCAGCTTAGACAGTATGAACACTGAAGCTTTCTTT. It yields the protein CASSLDSMNTEAFF. Using reference TRBV7-2 and TRBJ1-1 for the parts outside the CDR3, the full variable domain is GAGVSQSPSNKVTEKGKDVELRCDPISGHTALYWYRQSLGQGLEFLIYFQGNSAPDKSGLPSDRFSAERTGGSVSTLTIQRTQQEDSAVYLCASSLDSMNTEAFFGQGTRLTVV.